What follows describes a single T cell receptor (beta chain). Germline lookup yields CDR1 KGHSH and CDR2 LQKENI. V gave up 3 bases and J gave up 2 bases, with 19 bases separating them. The CDR3 spans 17 residues. TCRdb redid the calling of the 5' RACE reads with MiXCR, one entry per CDR3 protein. The data show approximately 67,000 distinct CDR3 sequences, over 8% seen once. This record comes from a study of early T cells in non-severe SARS-CoV-2 infection. Study as a whole: Sequencing of unsorted whole blood was done on bulk RNA, leaving chains unpaired.

The sequence derives from an adult who was a healthcare worker with PCR-confirmed SARS-CoV-2 infection or an uninfected control (not recorded which). The chain employs TRBV18 and TRBJ2-5; a possible D gene is TRBD2 (5 bases). Sequencing was performed on whole blood. The CDR3 region has the DNA TGTGCCAGCTCACCTACCGAGGTGGCGGGTCTTCAAGAGACCCAGTACTTC. Translated: CASSPTEVAGLQETQYF. The full variable domain, in which reference TRBV18 and TRBJ2-5 provide the parts outside the CDR3, is NAGVMQNPRHLVRRRGQEARLRCSPMKGHSHVYWYRQLPEEGLKFMVYLQKENIIDESGMPKERFSAEFPKEGPSILRIQQVVRGDSAAYFCASSPTEVAGLQETQYFGPGTRLLVL.